This T cell receptor (beta chain) was identified in a study of cytomegalovirus exposure and HLA in healthy donors. Study-wide points: In a later analysis, DRB1 alleles had the most associated TCRs; HLA-C alleles the fewest.

PCR employed 60 Vbeta and 13 Jbeta primers. Measured with immunoSEQ multiplex PCR; TCRdb has only the in-frame clones, and not every one. The data contain tens of thousands of clones, almost 75% of them singletons. J gave up 5 bases and V 0 bases, and 4 bases lay outside the gene matches. The CDR3 consists of 14 residues. From germline, CDR1 is SGDLS and CDR2 YYNGEE. Concerning this clone itself: Its antigen is undetermined.

V gene TRBV9 combines with J gene TRBJ2-5, with TRBD2 identical over 7 bases. This receptor was taken from a man in his fifties or sixties in good health and CMV-seronegative. Input material: PBMCs. CDR3 sequence: CASSVGGAGETQYF. CDR3 DNA sequence: TGTGCCAGCAGCGTAGGAGGAGCGGGGGAGACCCAGTACTTC.